The T cell receptor (beta chain) described here comes from a study of graft-versus-host responses after intestinal transplantation. The CDR3 has 14 residues. Germline loops: CDR1 KGHSH, CDR2 LQKENI. V gave up 2 bases and J gave up 0 bases, with 6 bases separating them. Comment on this clone: Its antigen remains unknown.

Measured with immunoSEQ multiplex PCR; TCRdb has only the in-frame clones, and not every one. The data contain about 26,000 clones, around 80% of them singletons. V is TRBV18 and J is TRBJ2-3; a possible D gene is TRBD2 (6 bases). Sequenced here: unstimulated CD4+ T cells sorted from spleen or lymph node cells, sampled before intestinal transplant. The receptor was derived from a human donor who received an intestinal transplant. The CDR3 is CASSPSGSTDTQYF. In nucleotides, the CDR3 is TGTGCCAGCTCACCAAGCGGGAGCACAGATACGCAGTATTTT.